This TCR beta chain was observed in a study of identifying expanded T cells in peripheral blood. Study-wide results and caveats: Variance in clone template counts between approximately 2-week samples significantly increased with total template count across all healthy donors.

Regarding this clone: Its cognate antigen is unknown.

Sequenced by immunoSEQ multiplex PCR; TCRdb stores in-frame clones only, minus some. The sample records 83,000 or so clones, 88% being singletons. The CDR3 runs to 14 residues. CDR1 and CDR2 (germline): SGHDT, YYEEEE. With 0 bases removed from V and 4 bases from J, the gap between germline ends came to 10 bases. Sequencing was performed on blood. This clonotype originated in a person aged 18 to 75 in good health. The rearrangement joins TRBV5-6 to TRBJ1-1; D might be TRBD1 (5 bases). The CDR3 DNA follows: TGTGCCAGCAGCTTGGCCCAGGGCAGCACTGAAGCTTTCTTT. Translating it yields CASSLAQGSTEAFF.